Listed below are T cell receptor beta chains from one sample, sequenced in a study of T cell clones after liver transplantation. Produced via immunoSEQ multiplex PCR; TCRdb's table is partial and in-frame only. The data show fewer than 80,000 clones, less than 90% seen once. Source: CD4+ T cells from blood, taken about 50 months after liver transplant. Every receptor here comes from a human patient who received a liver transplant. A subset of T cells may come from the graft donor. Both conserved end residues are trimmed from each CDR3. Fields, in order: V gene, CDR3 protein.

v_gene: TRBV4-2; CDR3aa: ASSQEGSGSFYEQY
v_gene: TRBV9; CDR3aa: ASSVEGLQETQY
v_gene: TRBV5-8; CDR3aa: ASRYRVPGDTQY
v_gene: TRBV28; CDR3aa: ASNPGGRGTQETQY
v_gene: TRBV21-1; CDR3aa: ASSICPGATEAF
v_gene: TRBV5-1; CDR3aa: ASSLVLSGGGYT
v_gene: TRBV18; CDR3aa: ASSPIGGGNEAF
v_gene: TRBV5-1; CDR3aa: ASSYRTGTGELF
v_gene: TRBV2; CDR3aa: ASSGQGTDTQY
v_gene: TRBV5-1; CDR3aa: ASSLGGTSYEQY
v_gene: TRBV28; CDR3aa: ASSPPATGISYNEQF
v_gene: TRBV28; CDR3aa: ASSGPGANTEAF
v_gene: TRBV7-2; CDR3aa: ASSLEVAGADTGELF
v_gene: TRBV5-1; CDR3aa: ASSLAGDATNEKLF
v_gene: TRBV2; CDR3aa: ASSFEATQY
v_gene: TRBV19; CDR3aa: ASSDDPYTQY
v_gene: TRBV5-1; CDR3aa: ASSLARSPDTQY